This passage covers 29 T cell receptor beta chains from one sample sequenced in a study of shared clonotypes between healthy human individuals. The repertoire was sequenced with immunoSEQ multiplex PCR; TCRdb's copy has only in-frame clones and lacks some. The sample records 400,000 to 500,000 clones, 76% being singletons. Sample: PBMCs. These TCRs come from a woman aged 35 to 49 in good health. Some clones in this sample may be carry-over from other donors' samples.

This clone occurred a few times. J is TRBJ2-3 and V is TRBV19; D gene uncertain. The CDR3 contains 16 residues. V was clipped by 5 bases and J by 0 bases, with 15 bases between them. CDR1 and CDR2 from the germline V gene are LNHDA and SQIVND (reference sequence). CDR3 sequence (DNA): TGTGCCAGTAGTGCCGACCAGGTCTCTAGCACAGATACGCAGTATTTT. Its protein product is CASSADQVSSTDTQYF.

The rearrangement uses TRBV5-1 and TRBJ2-7; 12 bases line up with TRBD1. Looked up from germline, CDR1 is SGHRS and CDR2 is YFSETQ. The CDR3 covers 15 residues. Losses at the gene ends were 0 bases for V and 5 bases for J; bases not matched to a gene: 3. CDR3: CASSLEGTGGHEQYF. CDR3 nucleotide sequence: TGCGCCAGCAGCTTGGAAGGGACAGGGGGCCACGAGCAGTACTTC.

This clone has ten or more counts. Distinct nucleotide sequences in the sample also encode this CDR3. The gene calls are TRBV7-9 and TRBJ2-1; the match to TRBD2 covers 13 bases. The CDR3 is 15 residues long. J gave up 8 bases and V 3 bases, and 4 bases lay outside the gene matches. Germline loops: CDR1 SEHNR, CDR2 FQNEAQ (reference sequence). This CDR3 reads CASSFRGLAGDEQFF. The CDR3 nucleotides read TGTGCCAGCAGCTTTCGCGGACTAGCGGGAGATGAGCAGTTCTTC.

This clone was seen only a few times. The chain recombines TRBV28 with TRBJ2-7; TRBD2 might be the D (7 bases). Germline CDR1 and CDR2: MDHEN and SYDVKM. This CDR3 is 14 amino acids long. Trimming removed 8 bases from V and 0 bases from J, with 14 bases in between. The CDR3 DNA reads as TGTGCCAGCGTTGGGGGGGGCAGCTCCTACGAGCAGTACTTC. Translating gives CASVGGGSSYEQYF.

J is TRBJ2-7 and V is TRBV7-8; TRBD2 is a possible D gene (6 bases). This CDR3 is 16 amino acids long. The germline V and J ends were trimmed by 1 base and 2 bases, with 15 bases remaining between them. The germline CDR1 and CDR2 sequences are SGHVS and FQNEAQ. As DNA, the CDR3 is TGTGCCAGCAGCTTAGTGGGGGGACTCCCTGCCTACGAGCAGTACTTC. The encoded protein is CASSLVGGLPAYEQYF.

V is TRBV6-1 and J is TRBJ1-5; D unclear. The CDR3 has 16 amino acids. Trimming removed 1 base from V and 2 bases from J, with 12 bases in between. Germline-derived CDR1 and CDR2 are MNHNS and SASEGT. The CDR3 loop is CASSEVWEFGNQPQHF. The CDR3 coding sequence is TGTGCCAGCAGTGAAGTATGGGAGTTCGGCAATCAGCCCCAGCATTTT.

The rearrangement joins TRBV30 to TRBJ2-2; 9 nucleotides match TRBD2. The V gene's germline CDR1 is GTSNPN and CDR2 SVGIG (reference sequence). This CDR3 spans 17 amino acids. V dropped 0 bases and J dropped 8; count of bases not matched to a gene: 13. Here the CDR3 DNA reads TGTGCCTGGAGTGTTGGGTTAGCGGGAGTATTTGGTGGGGAGCTGTTTTTT. Protein sequence: CAWSVGLAGVFGGELFF.

This chain joins TRBV15 and TRBJ2-7; tentative D call: TRBD1 (5 bases). Between the trimmed V and J ends, which lost 2 bases and 2 bases, there was a span of 10 bases. CDR1 LNHNV and CDR2 YYDKDF come from the germline V gene (reference sequence). CDR3 length equals 14 residues. For the CDR3, the DNA is TGTGCCACCAGCAGAAGACAGCCCACCTACGAGCAGTACTTC. Its protein product is CATSRRQPTYEQYF.

With regard to this clone: The CDR3 does not close with the conserved phenylalanine or tryptophan, likely indicating a read error. The rearrangement uses TRBV28 and TRBJ2-7; no reliable D call. CDR1 is MDHEN, CDR2 SYDVKM, per germline. The CDR3 runs to 11 residues. V was shortened by 4 bases and J by 1 base, with 2 bases between the two germline ends. The CDR3 region has the DNA TGTGCCAGCAGTTCTTCCTACGAGCAGTACCTC. Translating it yields CASSSSYEQYL.

V and J are TRBV11-3 and TRBJ1-1; TRBD1 matches at 10 bases. Germline V lookup: CDR1 SGHNT, CDR2 YENEEA. The ends lost 3 bases at V and 8 bases at J; junction bases unmatched: 3. This CDR3 is built from 13 residues. DNA for the CDR3: TGTGCCAGCAGCTTTACGGACAGGGGGGAAGCTTTCTTT. Amino acid sequence: CASSFTDRGEAFF. The entire variable domain, with the rest obtained from reference TRBV11-3 and TRBJ1-1, is as follows: EAGVVQSPRYKIIEKKQPVAFWCNPISGHNTLYWYLQNLGQGPELLIRYENEEAVDDSQLPKDRFSAERLKGVDSTLKIQPAELGDSAVYLCASSFTDRGEAFFGQGTRLTVV.

This rearrangement joins TRBV11-1 to TRBJ2-1; 9 nucleotides match TRBD2. Germline V CDR1 and CDR2: SGHAT, FQDESV (reference sequence). The CDR3 has 16 residues. J gave up 2 bases and V 6 bases, and 8 bases lay outside the gene matches. This chain's CDR3 is CASSRARLAAYNEQFF. DNA of the CDR3: TGTGCCAGCAGTCGCGCGAGACTAGCGGCCTACAATGAGCAGTTCTTC.

Remarks on this clone: A much bigger clone sits one base away, suggesting this may be a read error. The chain employs TRBV7-6 and TRBJ2-7; D is unclear. CDR1 and CDR2 (germline): SGHVS, FNYEAQ. Trimming removed 1 base at V and 5 bases at J, with 3 bases between. The CDR3 spans 11 residues. CDR3 bases: TGTGCCAGCAGCTTAGGTGACGAGCAGTACTTC. As protein: CASSLGDEQYF.

This clone was counted only a few times. The chain links TRBV18 to TRBJ1-3; TRBD1 matches at 8 bases. In germline, CDR1 is KGHSH, CDR2 LQKENI. Trimming cost V 2 bases and J 9 bases; bases outside gene matches: 6. The CDR3 extends over 14 amino acids. CDR3 protein: CASSPADRETTIYF. In DNA, the CDR3 is TGTGCCAGCTCACCAGCGGACAGGGAAACCACCATATATTTT.

The genes are TRBV7-9 and TRBJ1-1, with TRBD1 matching over 8 bases. Germline assignment: CDR1 SEHNR and CDR2 FQNEAQ (reference sequence). This CDR3 has 13 amino acids. J lost 7 bases, V lost 4 bases, and 5 bases had no gene match. Here the CDR3 reads CASSYTGGVEAFF. CDR3 sequence (DNA): TGTGCCAGCAGCTACACAGGGGGGGTTGAAGCTTTCTTT.

This clone was observed a single time. It differs at one base from a far larger clone, so likely a read error. This rearrangement joins TRBV29-1 to TRBJ1-1; 8 bases map to TRBD1. V lost 7 bases, J lost 4 bases, and 11 bases stayed unmatched. From germline, CDR1 is SQVTM and CDR2 ANQGSEA. The CDR3 is 14 amino acids. The CDR3, as DNA: TGCAGCGCCGCTGACAGGGGAGAGTCCACTGAAGCTTTCTTT. As protein: CSAADRGESTEAFF.

This sequence joins TRBV27 and TRBJ2-2; 11 bases are shared with TRBD2. V lost 4 bases to trimming and J lost 5 bases; unmatched junction nucleotides: 9. This CDR3 comprises 17 residues. Germline V gives CDR1 MNHEY, CDR2 SMNVEV (reference sequence). DNA of the CDR3: TGTGCCAGCAGTTCGACTAGCGGGACCCTGGGTACCGGGGAGCTGTTTTTT. Its translation: CASSSTSGTLGTGELFF.

The chain couples TRBV2 to TRBJ2-7, with 8 bases matching TRBD2. J gave up 3 bases and V 10 bases, and 8 bases lay outside the gene matches. The CDR3 has 13 amino acids. Germline CDR1 reads SNHLY; CDR2 reads FYNNEI. The CDR3 here is CAIKAGTSYEQYF. The CDR3 bases are TGTGCCATAAAAGCCGGGACTAGCTACGAGCAGTACTTC.

V is TRBV7-9 and J is TRBJ1-1; 8 nucleotides align to TRBD1. Germline-derived CDR1 and CDR2 are SEHNR and FQNEAQ (reference sequence). This CDR3 comprises 12 residues. J lost 11 bases, V lost 6 bases, and 8 bases had no gene match. In DNA form, the CDR3 reads TGTGCCAGCAGTGGACAGGGAGGGGTCGCTTTCTTT. Translated, it gives CASSGQGGVAFF.

The chain carries TRBV30 and TRBJ1-1, with D maybe TRBD1 (5 bases). Germline CDR1 and CDR2: GTSNPN and SVGIG (reference sequence). This CDR3 region has 13 residues. Trimming shortened V by 3 bases and J by 6 bases, and 14 bases separated the two germline ends. The DNA for the CDR3 is TGTGCCTGGAGACAAGAGGGGAGGGCTGAAGCTTTCTTT. As protein: CAWRQEGRAEAFF.

The rearrangement joins TRBV5-1 to TRBJ2-5; 10 nucleotides agree with TRBD2. V dropped 4 bases and J dropped 5; count of bases not matched to a gene: 14. The CDR3 is made up of 17 amino acids. Germline CDR1 is SGHRS and CDR2 is YFSETQ. The CDR3 sequence: CASSPRTSGERKETQYF. The CDR3 DNA follows: TGCGCCAGCAGCCCCAGGACTAGCGGAGAAAGGAAGGAGACCCAGTACTTC.

This clone has a handful of counts. The CDR3 bases are TGTGCCAGCAGCTTGGCCGGGACTAGCGGAGATACGCAGTATTTT. It translates to CASSLAGTSGDTQYF. The rearrangement joins TRBV5-4 to TRBJ2-3; 11 positions agree with TRBD2. Per the germline V gene, CDR1 is SGHNT and CDR2 is YYREEE (reference sequence). The CDR3 is made up of 15 amino acids. The J segment lost 5 bases and the V segment lost 0 bases, leaving 2 bases of the junction unmatched.

This clone was counted a single time. V is TRBV25-1 and J is TRBJ2-2; D is tentatively TRBD1 or TRBD2 (6 bases each). With 2 bases removed from V and 3 bases from J, the gap between germline ends came to 13 bases. Germline V gene lookup returns CDR1 MGHDK and CDR2 SYGVNS. This CDR3 contains 16 residues. The CDR3 DNA reads as TGTGCCAGCAGTGAAGGGGGTAGGGGGGACACCGGGGAGCTGTTTTTT. Residues: CASSEGGRGDTGELFF. The full variable domain, with the rest looked up from reference TRBV25-1 and TRBJ2-2, is EADIYQTPRYLVIGTGKKITLECSQTMGHDKMYWYQQDPGMELHLIHYSYGVNSTEKGDLSSESTVSRIRTEHFPLTLESARPSHTSQYLCASSEGGRGDTGELFFGEGSRLTVL.

The J gene is TRBJ2-7, the V gene TRBV18, with D possibly TRBD1 on 6 matching bases. V lost 6 bases, J lost 0 bases, and 12 bases lay in between. The V gene's germline CDR1 is KGHSH and CDR2 LQKENI. The CDR3 has 14 residues. The CDR3 DNA is TGTGCCAGCTCGCCAAACAGGGTCTCCTACGAGCAGTACTTC. Translated, it gives CASSPNRVSYEQYF.

This clone was observed once. A far larger clone is only one base removed, so a read error is likely. The sample carries other DNA sequences with the same CDR3. The V gene is TRBV5-8, the J gene TRBJ1-2; perhaps TRBD1 as D (5 bases). The germline V gene has CDR1 SGHTS and CDR2 YDEGEE. CDR3 length equals 14 residues. The CDR3 nucleotides are TGCGCCAGCAGCCTTGGGGACTTTACGGATGGCTACACCTTC. Its protein product is CASSLGDFTDGYTF. The full variable domain, its missing parts supplied by reference TRBV5-8 and TRBJ1-2, is EAGVTQSPTHLIKTRGQQATLRCSPISGHTSVYWYQQALGLGLQFLLWYDEGEERNRGNFPPRFSGRQFPNYSSELNVNALELEDSALYLCASSLGDFTDGYTFGSGTRLTVV.

This chain uses TRBV4-1 with TRBJ2-1; the D gene is possibly TRBD1 (5 bases). The CDR3 sequence is 15 residues long. V was trimmed by 4 bases and J by 5 bases, leaving 15 bases between them. From germline, CDR1 is MGHRA and CDR2 YSYEKL. CDR3 region: CASSPQGRGNNEQFF. CDR3 sequence (DNA): TGCGCCAGCAGCCCTCAGGGTAGGGGCAACAATGAGCAGTTCTTC.

This chain uses TRBV28 with TRBJ2-1; D is uncertain. Germline V CDR1 and CDR2: MDHEN, SYDVKM. V lost 7 bases to trimming and J lost 0 bases, with 10 bases between them. There are 14 residues in the CDR3. CDR3 sequence: CASTPVVSYNEQFF. The CDR3, as DNA: TGTGCCAGCACCCCGGTGGTCTCCTACAATGAGCAGTTCTTC.

Notes on this clone: Since a far larger clone is one base different, this is likely a read error. Other DNA sequences of this sample code for an identical CDR3. The rearrangement joins TRBV7-2 to TRBJ1-1, with D maybe TRBD1 (5 bases). Germline CDR1 is SGHTA and CDR2 is FQGNSA. CDR3 size: 13 residues. CDR3 protein: CASSLAGRTEAFF. The CDR3 DNA sequence: TGTGCCAGCAGCCTAGCAGGGAGGACTGAAGCTTTCTTT.

V gene TRBV28 combines with J gene TRBJ1-5, with TRBD1 as a possible D gene (6 bases). CDR1 MDHEN and CDR2 SYDVKM come from the germline V gene. Trimming removed 8 bases from V and 6 bases from J, with 20 bases in between. The CDR3 is made up of 15 amino acids. CDR3 region: CASSLPTGSGQPQHF. CDR3 in DNA: TGTGCCAGCTCGCTCCCCACAGGGAGCGGTCAGCCCCAGCATTTT.

This clone was recorded a few times. The chain has TRBV7-8 and TRBJ2-5; possibly TRBD1 for D (5 bases). The CDR3 is 14 amino acids. Trimming removed 4 bases from V and 0 bases from J, with 9 bases in between. Looked up from germline, CDR1 is SGHVS and CDR2 is FQNEAQ. CDR3 sequence: CASSSTEYQETQYF. The CDR3 region has the DNA TGTGCCAGCAGCTCGACAGAGTACCAAGAGACCCAGTACTTC.